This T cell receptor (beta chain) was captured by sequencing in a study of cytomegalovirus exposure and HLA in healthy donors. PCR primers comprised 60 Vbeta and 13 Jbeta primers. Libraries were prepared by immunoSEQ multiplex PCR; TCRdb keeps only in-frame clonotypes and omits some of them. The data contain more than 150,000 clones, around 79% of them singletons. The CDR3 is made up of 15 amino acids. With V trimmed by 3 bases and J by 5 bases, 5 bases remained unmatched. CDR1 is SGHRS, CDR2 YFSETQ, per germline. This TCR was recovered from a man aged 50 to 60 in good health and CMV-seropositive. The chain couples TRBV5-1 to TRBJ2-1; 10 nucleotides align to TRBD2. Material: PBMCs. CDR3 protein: CASSYSGGPDNEQFF. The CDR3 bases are TGCGCCAGCAGCTATAGCGGGGGGCCCGACAATGAGCAGTTCTTC. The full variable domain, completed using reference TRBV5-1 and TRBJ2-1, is KAGVTQTPRYLIKTRGQQVTLSCSPISGHRSVSWYQQTPGQGLQFLFEYFSETQRNKGNFPGRFSGRQFSNSRSEMNVSTLELGDSALYLCASSYSGGPDNEQFFGPGTRLTVL.